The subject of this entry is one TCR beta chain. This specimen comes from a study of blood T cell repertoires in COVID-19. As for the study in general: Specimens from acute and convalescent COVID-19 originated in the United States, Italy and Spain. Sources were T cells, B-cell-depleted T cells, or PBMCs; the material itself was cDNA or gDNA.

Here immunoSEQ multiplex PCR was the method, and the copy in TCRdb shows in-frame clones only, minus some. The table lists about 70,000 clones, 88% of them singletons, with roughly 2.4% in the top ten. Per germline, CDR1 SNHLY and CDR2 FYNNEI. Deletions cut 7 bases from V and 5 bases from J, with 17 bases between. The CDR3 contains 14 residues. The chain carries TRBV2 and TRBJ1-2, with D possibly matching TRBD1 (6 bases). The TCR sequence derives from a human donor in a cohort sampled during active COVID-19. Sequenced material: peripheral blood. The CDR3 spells CASNPPARGYGYTF. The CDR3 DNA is TGTGCCAGCAACCCCCCGGCCAGGGGTTATGGCTACACCTTC.